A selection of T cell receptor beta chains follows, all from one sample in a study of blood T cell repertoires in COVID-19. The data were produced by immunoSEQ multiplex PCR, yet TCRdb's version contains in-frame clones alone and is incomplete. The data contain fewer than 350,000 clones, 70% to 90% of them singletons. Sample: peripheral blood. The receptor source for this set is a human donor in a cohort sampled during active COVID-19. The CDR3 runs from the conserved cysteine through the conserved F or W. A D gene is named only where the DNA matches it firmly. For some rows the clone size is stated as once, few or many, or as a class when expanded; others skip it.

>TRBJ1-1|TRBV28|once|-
CASSSPNRVADTEAFF
TGTGCCAGCAGTTCACCCAACAGGGTTGCAGACACTGAAGCTTTCTTT
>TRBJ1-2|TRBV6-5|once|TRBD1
CASSNTGTGGYGYTF
TGTGCCAGCAGTAACACCGGGACAGGGGGTTATGGCTACACCTTC
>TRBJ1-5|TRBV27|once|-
CASSLRGSTGPQHF
TGTGCCAGCAGTTTAAGAGGGAGCACAGGGCCCCAACATTTT
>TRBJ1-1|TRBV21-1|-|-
CASSKEGRGTEAFF
TGTGCCAGCAGCAAAGAGGGCAGGGGCACTGAAGCTTTCTTT
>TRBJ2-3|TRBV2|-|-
CASSGVGGPDTQYF
TGTGCCAGCAGTGGGGTCGGCGGCCCAGATACGCAGTATTTT
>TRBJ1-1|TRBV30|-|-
CAWSVRFRTTAGKTEAFF
TGTGCCTGGAGTGTTCGATTTCGGACAACGGCGGGGAAAACTGAAGCTTTCTTT
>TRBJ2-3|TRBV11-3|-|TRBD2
CASSLGGYTQYF
TGTGCCAGCAGCCTGGGGGGGTATACGCAGTATTTT
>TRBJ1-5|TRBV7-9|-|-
CASSFDGQIMPQHF
TGTGCCAGCAGCTTCGACGGACAAATCATGCCCCAGCATTTT
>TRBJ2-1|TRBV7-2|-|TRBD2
CASSPRLAGGNEQFF
TGTGCCAGCAGCCCCAGACTAGCGGGGGGGAATGAGCAGTTCTTC
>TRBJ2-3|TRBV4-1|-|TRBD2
CASSQGGLAGVTDTQYF
TGCGCCAGCAGCCAAGGGGGACTAGCGGGGGTAACAGATACGCAGTATTTT
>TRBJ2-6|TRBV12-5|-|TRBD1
CASGLLKPTGGSSGANVLTF
TGTGCTAGTGGTTTGCTAAAACCGACAGGGGGATCCTCTGGGGCCAACGTCCTGACTTTC
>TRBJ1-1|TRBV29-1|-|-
CSVEEGQMNTEAFF
TGCAGCGTTGAAGAAGGACAGATGAACACTGAAGCTTTCTTT
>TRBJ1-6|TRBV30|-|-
CAWSVSLNSPLHF
TGTGCCTGGAGTGTATCACTTAATTCACCCCTCCACTTT
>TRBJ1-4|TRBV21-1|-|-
CASLRDRTAANEKLFF
TGTGCCAGCCTCCGGGACAGGACCGCAGCTAATGAAAAACTGTTTTTT
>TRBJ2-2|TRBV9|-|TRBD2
CASSVGASGGPGTGELFF
TGTGCCAGCAGCGTAGGAGCCAGCGGGGGGCCAGGGACCGGGGAGCTGTTTTTT
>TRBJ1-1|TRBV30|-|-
CAWSPGRGAFF
TGTGCCTGGAGTCCCGGGCGGGGAGCTTTCTTT
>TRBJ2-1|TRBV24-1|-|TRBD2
CATSDPSGEQYNEQFF
TGTGCCACCAGTGATCCTAGCGGGGAACAATACAATGAGCAGTTCTTC
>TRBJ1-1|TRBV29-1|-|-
CSVGRGQNTEAFF
TGCAGCGTTGGCAGGGGACAGAACACTGAAGCTTTCTTT
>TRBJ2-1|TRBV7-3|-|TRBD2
CASSPGLAGGSSYNEQFF
TGTGCCAGCAGCCCTGGACTAGCGGGGGGGAGCTCCTACAATGAGCAGTTCTTC
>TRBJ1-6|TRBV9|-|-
CASSGRGDYNSPLHF
TGTGCCAGCAGCGGCAGGGGTGATTATAATTCACCCCTCCACTTT
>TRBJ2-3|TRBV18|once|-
CASSPDGEDTQYF
TGTGCCAGCTCACCGGACGGGGAGGATACGCAGTATTTT
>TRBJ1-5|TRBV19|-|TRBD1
CASSSPRDRLSNQPQHF
TGTGCCAGTAGTTCACCCCGGGACAGGCTCTCCAATCAGCCCCAGCATTTT
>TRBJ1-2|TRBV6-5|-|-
CASSYFVARKNYGYTF
TGTGCCAGCAGTTATTTCGTTGCCAGAAAGAACTATGGCTACACCTTC
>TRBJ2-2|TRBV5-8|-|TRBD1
CATTDRTGELFF
TGTGCCACCACGGACAGGACCGGGGAGCTGTTTTTT
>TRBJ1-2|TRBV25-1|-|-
CASSRGGRVDGYTF
TGTGCCAGCAGTCGAGGAGGGAGAGTGGATGGCTACACCTTC
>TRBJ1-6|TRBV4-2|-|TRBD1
CASSLNTRDRINSPLHF
TGTGCCAGCAGCCTAAATACCCGGGACAGAATCAATTCACCCCTCCACTTT
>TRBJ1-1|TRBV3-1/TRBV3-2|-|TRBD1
CASSQGTGLGQREAFF
TGTGCCAGCAGCCAAGGGACAGGGCTGGGACAAAGGGAAGCTTTCTTT
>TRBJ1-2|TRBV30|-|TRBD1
CAWSPDGTGSYTF
TGTGCCTGGAGTCCCGACGGGACAGGGAGCTACACCTTC
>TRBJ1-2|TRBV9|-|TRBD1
CASSVGGTGNYGYTF
TGTGCCAGCAGCGTAGGCGGGACAGGGAACTATGGCTACACCTTC
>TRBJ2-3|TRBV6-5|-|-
CASEQGGRDTQYF
TGTGCCAGCGAACAGGGTGGTAGAGATACGCAGTATTTT
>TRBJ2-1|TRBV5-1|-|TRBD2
CASSLVVAGGGEQFF
TGCGCCAGCAGCTTGGTCGTAGCGGGGGGTGGTGAGCAGTTCTTC
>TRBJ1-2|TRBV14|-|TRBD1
CASSQVSDRVSTF
TGTGCCAGCAGCCAAGTTAGTGACAGGGTCTCGACCTTC
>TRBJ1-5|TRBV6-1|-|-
CASSELNSNQPQHF
TGTGCCAGCAGTGAACTTAATAGCAATCAGCCCCAGCATTTT
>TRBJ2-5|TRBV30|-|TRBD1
CAWREGQAGGETQYF
TGTGCCTGGAGGGAGGGACAGGCTGGGGGGGAGACCCAGTACTTC
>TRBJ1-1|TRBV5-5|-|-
CASSATGIMNTEAFF
TGTGCCAGCAGCGCCACAGGAATCATGAACACTGAAGCTTTCTTT
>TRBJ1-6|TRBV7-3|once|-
CASSPVRQRESPLHF
TGTGCCAGCAGCCCCGTCCGTCAAAGGGAGTCACCCCTCCACTTT
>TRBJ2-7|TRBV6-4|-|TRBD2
CASSALAGGLRHEQYF
TGTGCCAGCAGTGCCCTAGCGGGGGGGCTACGCCACGAGCAGTACTTC
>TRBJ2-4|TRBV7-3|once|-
CASSLIVQGVSLDIQYF
TGTGCCAGCAGCTTAATCGTTCAGGGTGTATCTTTGGACATTCAGTACTTC
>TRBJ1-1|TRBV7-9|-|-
CASSLRVGGGEAFF
TGTGCCAGCAGCTTAAGGGTAGGGGGTGGGGAAGCTTTCTTT
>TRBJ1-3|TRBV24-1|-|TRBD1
CATSDRTGRESGNTIYF
TGTGCCACCAGTGATAGGACAGGGAGGGAATCTGGAAACACCATATATTTT
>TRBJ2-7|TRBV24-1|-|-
CATSDSQNEQYF
TGTGCCACCAGTGATTCGCAGAACGAGCAGTACTTC
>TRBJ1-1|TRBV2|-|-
CATLSEGVTEAFF
TGTGCCACCCTTTCGGAGGGTGTCACTGAAGCTTTCTTT
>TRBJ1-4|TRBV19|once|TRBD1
CASSYRGEKLFF
TGTGCCAGTAGTTACAGGGGTGAAAAACTGTTTTTT
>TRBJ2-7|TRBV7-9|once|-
CASSPQGRQYEQYF
TGTGCCAGCAGCCCACAGGGACGGCAATACGAGCAGTACTTC
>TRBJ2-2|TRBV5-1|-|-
CASSLSPGSNTGELFF
TGCGCCAGCAGCTTGTCCCCAGGATCGAACACCGGGGAGCTGTTTTTT
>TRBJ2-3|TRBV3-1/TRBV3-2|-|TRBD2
CASSSLAASTDTQYF
TGTGCCAGCAGCAGTCTAGCGGCTAGCACAGATACGCAGTATTTT
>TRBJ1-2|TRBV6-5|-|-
CASSYSTGFYGYTF
TGTGCCAGCAGTTACTCTACAGGGTTCTATGGCTACACCTTC
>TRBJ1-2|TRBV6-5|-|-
CASKPTGENNYGYTF
TGTGCCAGCAAACCAACAGGAGAAAATAACTATGGCTACACCTTC
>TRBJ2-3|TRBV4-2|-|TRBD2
CASSQRGGRADTQYF
TGTGCCAGCAGCCAGCGGGGGGGCCGGGCAGATACGCAGTATTTT
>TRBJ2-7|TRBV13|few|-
CASSFRLQTYEQYF
TGTGCCAGCAGCTTTCGCTTGCAGACCTACGAGCAGTACTTC
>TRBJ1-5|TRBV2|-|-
CATAGRSDQPQHF
TGTGCCACCGCAGGGAGGTCGGATCAGCCCCAGCATTTT
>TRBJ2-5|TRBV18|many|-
CASSPFGQRETQYF
TGTGCCAGCTCACCGTTTGGACAGAGAGAGACCCAGTACTTC
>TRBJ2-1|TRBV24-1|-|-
CATSDDVLGNEQFF
TGTGCCACCAGTGATGATGTACTCGGCAATGAGCAGTTCTTC
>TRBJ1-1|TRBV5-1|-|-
CASSPQTGGLNTEAFF
TGCGCCAGCAGCCCCCAGACAGGAGGACTGAACACTGAAGCTTTCTTT
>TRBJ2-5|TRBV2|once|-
CASPPPGEETQYF
TGTGCCAGCCCCCCCCCGGGGGAGGAGACCCAGTACTTC